Described below is a single T cell receptor beta chain sequence and its context. Clones were sequenced by immunoSEQ multiplex PCR, and TCRdb holds only the in-frame ones, with some missing. Here the sample spans 250,000 to 300,000 clones, 70% to 90% being singletons. The data were taken from a study of blood T cell repertoires in COVID-19. Individuals aged roughly 18 to 95 years were recruited from 24 US areas. Clinical history reported by participants formed the basis on which cohorts were assigned. Recovery meant two consecutive negative NP/OP PCR tests, professional clearance, or resolved symptoms. This TCR came from a woman aged 25-40 years who had recovered from COVID-19. Sequencing input: PBMCs or T cells enriched from blood (not recorded which).

In nucleotides, the CDR3 is TGTGCCAGCAGCCGCACAGGGGGCACTGAAGCTTTCTTT. As protein: CASSRTGGTEAFF. The chain joins TRBV3-1 (or the pseudogene TRBV3-2) to TRBJ1-1; 8 bases align to TRBD1. Per the germline V gene, CDR1 is LGHDT and CDR2 is YNNKEL (reference sequence). The V gene end was trimmed by 4 bases and the J gene end by 4 bases; junction bases not matched to a gene: 2. This CDR3 spans 13 amino acids.